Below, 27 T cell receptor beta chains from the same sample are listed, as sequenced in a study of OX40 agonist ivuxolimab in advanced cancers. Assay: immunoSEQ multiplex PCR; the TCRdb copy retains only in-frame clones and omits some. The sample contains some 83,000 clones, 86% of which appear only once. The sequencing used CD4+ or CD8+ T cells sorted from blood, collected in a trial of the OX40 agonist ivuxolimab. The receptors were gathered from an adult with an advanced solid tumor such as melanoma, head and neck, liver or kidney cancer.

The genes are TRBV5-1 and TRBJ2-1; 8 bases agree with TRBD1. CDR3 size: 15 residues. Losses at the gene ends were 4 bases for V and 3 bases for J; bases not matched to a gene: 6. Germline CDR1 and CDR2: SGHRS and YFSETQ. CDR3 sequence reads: CASSVQGQDYNEQFF. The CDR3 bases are TGCGCCAGCAGCGTTCAGGGACAGGACTACAATGAGCAGTTCTTC.

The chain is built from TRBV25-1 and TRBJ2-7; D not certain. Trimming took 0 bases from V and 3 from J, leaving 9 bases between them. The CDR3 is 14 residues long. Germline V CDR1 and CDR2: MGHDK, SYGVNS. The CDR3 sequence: CASSEYSFNYEQYF. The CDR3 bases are TGTGCCAGCAGTGAATATTCTTTTAACTACGAGCAGTACTTC.

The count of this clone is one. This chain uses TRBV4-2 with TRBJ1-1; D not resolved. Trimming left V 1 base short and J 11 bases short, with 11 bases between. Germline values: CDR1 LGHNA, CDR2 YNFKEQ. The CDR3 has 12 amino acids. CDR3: CASSQVGAWAFF. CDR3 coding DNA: TGTGCCAGCAGCCAAGTGGGAGCGTGGGCTTTCTTT.

CDR3 region: CASSTTGLPVDEQYF. CDR3 DNA sequence: TGTGCCAGCAGCACAACAGGGCTTCCGGTGGACGAGCAGTACTTC. The rearrangement uses TRBV28 and TRBJ2-7, with D possibly being TRBD1 (6 bases). The V gene's germline CDR1 is MDHEN and CDR2 SYDVKM. The CDR3 sequence is 15 residues long. V lost 6 bases to trimming and J lost 5 bases, with 20 bases between them.

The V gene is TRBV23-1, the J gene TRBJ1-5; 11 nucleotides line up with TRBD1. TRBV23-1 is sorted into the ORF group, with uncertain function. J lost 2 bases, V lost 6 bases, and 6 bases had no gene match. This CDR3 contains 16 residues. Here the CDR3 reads CASSQDRGRGNQPQHF. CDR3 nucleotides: TGCGCCAGCAGCCAGGACAGGGGGCGAGGCAATCAGCCCCAGCATTTT.

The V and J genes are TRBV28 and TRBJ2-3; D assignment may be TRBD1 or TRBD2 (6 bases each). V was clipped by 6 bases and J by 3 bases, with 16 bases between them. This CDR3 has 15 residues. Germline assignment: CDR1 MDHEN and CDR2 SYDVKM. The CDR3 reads CASRPPGAGTDTQYF. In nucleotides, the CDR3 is TGTGCCAGCAGACCCCCAGGGGCGGGGACAGATACGCAGTATTTT.

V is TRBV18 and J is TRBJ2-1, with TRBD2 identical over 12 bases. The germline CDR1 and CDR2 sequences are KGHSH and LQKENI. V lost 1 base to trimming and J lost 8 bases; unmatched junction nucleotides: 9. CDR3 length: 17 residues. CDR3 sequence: CASSPRIPSGGADEQFF. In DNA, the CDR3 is TGTGCCAGCTCACCACGTATTCCTAGCGGGGGGGCTGATGAGCAGTTCTTC.

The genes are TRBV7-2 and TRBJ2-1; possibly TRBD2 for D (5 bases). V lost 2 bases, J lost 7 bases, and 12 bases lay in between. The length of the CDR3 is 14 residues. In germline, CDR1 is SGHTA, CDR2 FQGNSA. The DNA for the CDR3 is TGTGCCAGCAGCTTATCGCCGGGGAAGAATGAGCAGTTCTTC. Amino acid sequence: CASSLSPGKNEQFF.

CDR3 protein: CSAGQGDQFF. The CDR3 nucleotides read TGCAGTGCTGGACAGGGGGACCAGTTCTTC. The genes are TRBV20-1 and TRBJ2-1, with 10 bases lining up with TRBD1. In germline, CDR1 is DFQATT, CDR2 SNEGSKA (reference sequence). Trimming at V came to 5 bases and at J to 13 bases, leaving 2 bases not matched to a gene. The length of the CDR3 is 10 residues.

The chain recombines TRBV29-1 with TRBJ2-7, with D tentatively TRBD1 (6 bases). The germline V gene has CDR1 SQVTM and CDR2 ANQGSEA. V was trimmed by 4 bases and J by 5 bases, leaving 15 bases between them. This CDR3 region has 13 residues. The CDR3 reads CSVAPQGYDEQYF. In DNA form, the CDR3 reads TGCAGCGTTGCACCACAGGGCTATGACGAGCAGTACTTC.

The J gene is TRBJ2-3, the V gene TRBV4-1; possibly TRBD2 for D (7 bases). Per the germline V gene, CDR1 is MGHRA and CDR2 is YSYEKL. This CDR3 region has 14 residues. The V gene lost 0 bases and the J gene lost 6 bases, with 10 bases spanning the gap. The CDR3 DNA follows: TGCGCCAGCAGCCAAGAGGGGGGGGCCGATACGCAGTATTTT. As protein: CASSQEGGADTQYF.

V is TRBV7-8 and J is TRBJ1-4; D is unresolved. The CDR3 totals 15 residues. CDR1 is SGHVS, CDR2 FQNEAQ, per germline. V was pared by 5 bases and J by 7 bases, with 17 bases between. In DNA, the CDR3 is TGTGCCAGCAGCCCACCCGGGGTGGTTGCTGAAAAACTGTTTTTT. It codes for CASSPPGVVAEKLFF.

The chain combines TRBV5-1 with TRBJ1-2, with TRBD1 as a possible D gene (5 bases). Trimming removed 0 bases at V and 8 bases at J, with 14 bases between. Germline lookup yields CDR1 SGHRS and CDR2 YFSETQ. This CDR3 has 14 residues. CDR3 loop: CASSLGQIPEGYTF. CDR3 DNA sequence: TGCGCCAGCAGCTTGGGACAGATCCCGGAGGGCTACACCTTC.

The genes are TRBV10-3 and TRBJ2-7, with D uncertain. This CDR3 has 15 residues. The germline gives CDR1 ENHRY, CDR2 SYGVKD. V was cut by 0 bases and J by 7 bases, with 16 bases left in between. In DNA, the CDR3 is TGTGCCATCAGTGAGTCTTCGGGTCGGGTTGGGGAGCAGTACTTC. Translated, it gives CAISESSGRVGEQYF.

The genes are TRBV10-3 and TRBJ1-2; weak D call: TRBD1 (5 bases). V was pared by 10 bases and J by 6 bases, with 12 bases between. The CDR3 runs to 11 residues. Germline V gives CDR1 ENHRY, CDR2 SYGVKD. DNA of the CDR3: TGTGCCACCAGAGCGGGGGATGGCTACACCTTC. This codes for CATRAGDGYTF.

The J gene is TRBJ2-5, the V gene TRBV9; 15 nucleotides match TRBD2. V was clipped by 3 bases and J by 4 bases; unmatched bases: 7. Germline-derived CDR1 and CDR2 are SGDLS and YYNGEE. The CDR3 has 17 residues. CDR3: CASSAGLAGGVVETQYF. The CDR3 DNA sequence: TGTGCCAGCAGCGCGGGACTAGCGGGAGGTGTAGTAGAGACCCAGTACTTC.

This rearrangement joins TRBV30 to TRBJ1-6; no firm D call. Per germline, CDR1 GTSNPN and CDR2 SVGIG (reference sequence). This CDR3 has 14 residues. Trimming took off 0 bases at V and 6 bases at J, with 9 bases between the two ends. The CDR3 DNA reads TGTGCCTGGAGTGTTTCATCGGGTAATTCACCCCTCCACTTT. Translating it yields CAWSVSSGNSPLHF.

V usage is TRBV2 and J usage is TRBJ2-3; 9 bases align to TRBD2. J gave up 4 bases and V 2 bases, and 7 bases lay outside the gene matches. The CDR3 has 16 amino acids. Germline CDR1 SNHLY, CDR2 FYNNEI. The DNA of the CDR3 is TGTGCCAGCAGTGAACGTCCAGCGGGAGGAGCAGATACGCAGTATTTT. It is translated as CASSERPAGGADTQYF. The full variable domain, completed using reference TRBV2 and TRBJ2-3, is EPEVTQTPSHQVTQMGQEVILRCVPISNHLYFYWYRQILGQKVEFLVSFYNNEISEKSEIFDDQFSVERPDGSNFTLKIRSTKLEDSAMYFCASSERPAGGADTQYFGPGTRLTVL.

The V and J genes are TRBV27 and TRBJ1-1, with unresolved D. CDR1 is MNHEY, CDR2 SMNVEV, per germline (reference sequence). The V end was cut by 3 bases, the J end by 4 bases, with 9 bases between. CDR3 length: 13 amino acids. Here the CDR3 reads CASSFGGITEAFF. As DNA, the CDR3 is TGTGCCAGCAGTTTTGGAGGTATCACTGAAGCTTTCTTT.

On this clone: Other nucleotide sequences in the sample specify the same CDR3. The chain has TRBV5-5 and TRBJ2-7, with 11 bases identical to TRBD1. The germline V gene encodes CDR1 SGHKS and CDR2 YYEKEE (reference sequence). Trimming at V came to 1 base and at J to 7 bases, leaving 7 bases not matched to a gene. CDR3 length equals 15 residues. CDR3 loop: CASSLLGQGGREQYF. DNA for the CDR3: TGTGCCAGCAGCTTGTTGGGACAGGGGGGTCGGGAGCAGTACTTC.

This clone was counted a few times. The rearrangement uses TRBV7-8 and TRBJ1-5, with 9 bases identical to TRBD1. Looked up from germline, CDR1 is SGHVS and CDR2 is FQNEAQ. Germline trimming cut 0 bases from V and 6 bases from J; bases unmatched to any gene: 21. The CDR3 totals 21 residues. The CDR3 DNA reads TGTGCCAGCAGCTTAGCGTTTACAGGGGGCTCGATATTTCCCATCAGTCAGCCCCAGCATTTT. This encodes CASSLAFTGGSIFPISQPQHF.

The CDR3 sequence is CASSRLTGDNEQFF. The CDR3 DNA is TGTGCCAGCAGCCGACTGACAGGGGACAATGAGCAGTTCTTC. The V gene is TRBV5-5, the J gene TRBJ2-1; TRBD1 agrees at 8 bases. CDR3 length: 14 residues. Germline V CDR1 and CDR2: SGHKS, YYEKEE (reference sequence). Trimming at V came to 4 bases and at J to 5 bases, leaving 5 bases not matched to a gene. Full variable domain (outside the CDR3, taken from reference TRBV5-5 and TRBJ2-1): DAGVTQSPTHLIKTRGQQVTLRCSPISGHKSVSWYQQVLGQGPQFIFQYYEKEERGRGNFPDRFSARQFPNYSSELNVNALLLGDSALYLCASSRLTGDNEQFFGPGTRLTVL.

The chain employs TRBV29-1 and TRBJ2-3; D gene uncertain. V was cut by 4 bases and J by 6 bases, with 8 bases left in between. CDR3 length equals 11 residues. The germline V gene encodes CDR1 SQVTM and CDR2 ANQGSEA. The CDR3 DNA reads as TGCAGCGTTGCCAGACCGGATACGCAGTATTTT. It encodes CSVARPDTQYF.

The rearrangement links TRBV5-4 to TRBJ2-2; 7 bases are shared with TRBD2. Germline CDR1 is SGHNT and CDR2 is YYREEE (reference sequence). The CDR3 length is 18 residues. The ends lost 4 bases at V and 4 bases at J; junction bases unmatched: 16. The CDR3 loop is CASSTLWGGGAGTGELFF. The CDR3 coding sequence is TGTGCCAGCAGCACATTATGGGGGGGAGGCGCGGGCACCGGGGAGCTGTTTTTT.

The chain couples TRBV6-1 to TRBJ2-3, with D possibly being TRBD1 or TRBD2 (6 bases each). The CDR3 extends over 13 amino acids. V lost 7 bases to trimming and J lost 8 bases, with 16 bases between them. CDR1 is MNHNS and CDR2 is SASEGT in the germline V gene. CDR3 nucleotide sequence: TGTGCCAGCACTAGAGTAGAGGGGGGTACGCAGTATTTT. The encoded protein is CASTRVEGGTQYF.

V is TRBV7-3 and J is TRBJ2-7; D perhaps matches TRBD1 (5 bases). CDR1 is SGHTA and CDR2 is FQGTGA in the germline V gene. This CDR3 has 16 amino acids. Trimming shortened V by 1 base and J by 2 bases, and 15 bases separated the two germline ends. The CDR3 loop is CASSLIGTQGTYEQYF. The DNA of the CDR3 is TGTGCCAGCAGCTTAATCGGTACCCAGGGCACCTACGAGCAGTACTTC.

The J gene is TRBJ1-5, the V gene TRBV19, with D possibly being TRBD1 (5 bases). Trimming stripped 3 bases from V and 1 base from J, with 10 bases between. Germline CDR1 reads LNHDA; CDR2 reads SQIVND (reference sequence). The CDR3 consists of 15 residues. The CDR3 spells CASSMGPGSNQPQHF. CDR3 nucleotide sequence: TGTGCCAGTAGTATGGGGCCGGGGAGCAATCAGCCCCAGCATTTT.